The source of this TCR beta chain is a study of cytomegalovirus exposure and HLA in healthy donors. General study points: TCR beta V segments were, for the most part, productive about 87% or about 30% of the time in an earlier analysis. Equally common other TCR beta chains were less clonally expanded than HLA-associated ones, a later analysis found.

The PCR contained 60 Vbeta and 13 Jbeta primers. Sequenced by immunoSEQ multiplex PCR; TCRdb stores in-frame clones only, minus some. The profile covers some 140,000 clones, with around 80% appearing a single time and around 5% taken by the ten largest. A note on this clone: The antigen remains undetermined.

There are 19 residues in the CDR3. Germline V gives CDR1 SGDLS, CDR2 YYNGEE. V was pared by 4 bases and J by 2 bases, with 11 bases of the junction left unmatched. The rearrangement joins TRBV9 to TRBJ2-3; 15 bases agree with TRBD2. The TCR originated in a man under 40 in good health. The sample comprised PBMCs. The CDR3 region is CASSRTERTSGRVTDTQYF. DNA of the CDR3: TGTGCCAGCAGCCGGACTGAGAGGACTAGCGGGAGGGTCACAGATACGCAGTATTTT.